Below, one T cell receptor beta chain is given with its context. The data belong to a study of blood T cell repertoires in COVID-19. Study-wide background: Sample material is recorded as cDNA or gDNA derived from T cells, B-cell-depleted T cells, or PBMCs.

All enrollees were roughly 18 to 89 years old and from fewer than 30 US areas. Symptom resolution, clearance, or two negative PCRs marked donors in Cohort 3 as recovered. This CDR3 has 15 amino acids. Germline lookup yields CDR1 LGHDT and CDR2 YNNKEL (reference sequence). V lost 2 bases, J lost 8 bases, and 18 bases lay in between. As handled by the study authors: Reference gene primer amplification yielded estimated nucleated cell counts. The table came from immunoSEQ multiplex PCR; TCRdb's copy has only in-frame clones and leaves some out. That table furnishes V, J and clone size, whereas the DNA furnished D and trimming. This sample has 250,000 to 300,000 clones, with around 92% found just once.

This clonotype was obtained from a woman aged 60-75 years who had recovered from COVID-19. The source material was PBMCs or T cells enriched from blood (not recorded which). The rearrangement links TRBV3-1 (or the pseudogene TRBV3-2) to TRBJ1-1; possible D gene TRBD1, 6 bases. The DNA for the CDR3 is TGTGCCAGCAGCCAATGGACGGGTGAACAGGGAGAAGCTTTCTTT. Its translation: CASSQWTGEQGEAFF.